This TCR beta chain was obtained from a study of T cells after yellow fever vaccination. TCRdb called the 5' RACE reads again in MiXCR, with one record for every CDR3 protein. The sample has hundreds of thousands of distinct CDR3 sequences; more than 8.5% are singletons. The CDR3 is 17 amino acids. V was pared by 5 bases and J by 4 bases, with 14 bases of the junction left unmatched. The germline gives CDR1 SGHRS, CDR2 YFSETQ. This specimen was PBMCs, taken on the day of the first yellow fever vaccination. The J gene is TRBJ2-1, the V gene TRBV5-1; 8 bases match TRBD1. This TCR came from a man aged 18-30 years who received the YFV17D yellow fever vaccine. The DNA of the CDR3 is TGCGCCAGCAGGCTCAACCAGGGGGCTTTAGATTACAATGAGCAGTTCTTC. It specifies CASRLNQGALDYNEQFF.